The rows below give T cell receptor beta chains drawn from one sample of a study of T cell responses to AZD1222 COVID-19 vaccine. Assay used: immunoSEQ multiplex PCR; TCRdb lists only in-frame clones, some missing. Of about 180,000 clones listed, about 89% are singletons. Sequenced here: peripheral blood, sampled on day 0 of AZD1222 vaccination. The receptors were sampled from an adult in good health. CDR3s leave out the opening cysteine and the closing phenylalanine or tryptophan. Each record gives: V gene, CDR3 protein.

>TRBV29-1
SVRTSGRGTETQY
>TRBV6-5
ASKVQGAVGGELF
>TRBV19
ASSVQGMGGYT
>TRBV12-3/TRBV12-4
ASSRTGDQPQH
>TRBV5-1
ASSGGLQNTEAF
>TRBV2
ASKNRVSYEQY
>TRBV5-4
ASSLRGGTETQY
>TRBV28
ASSPFSGRLNQPQH
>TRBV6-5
ASRLNSGANVLT
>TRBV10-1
ASSDSGTGKSNEQF
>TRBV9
ASSVAGGTSTDTQY
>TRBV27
ASARRQGGYT
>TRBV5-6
ASSSRDGYNSPLH
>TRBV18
ASSSQGAGDPEAF
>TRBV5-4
ASSPGGDRVWYGYT
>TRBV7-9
ASSFLDRGETQY
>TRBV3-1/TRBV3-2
ASSQDMLAQETQY
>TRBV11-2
ASSSARGHTEAF
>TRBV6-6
ASSPRSNQPQH
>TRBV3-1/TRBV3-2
ASSQGIGGTEAF
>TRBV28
ASSLGTANTGELF
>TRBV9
ASSARDSLSHEQY
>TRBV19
ASCPRGGQGANVLT
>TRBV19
ASRWDRENSPLH
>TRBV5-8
ASSGGQIANTEAF
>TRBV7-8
ASSLGQGPYSYEQY
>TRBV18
ASSPNQYEQY
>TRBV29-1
SVQVHGYT
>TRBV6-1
ASSEAGWGYT
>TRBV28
ASSLSDTGGRAYGYT
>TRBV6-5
ASNPTGTEYEQY
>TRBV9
ASSGSGTSVGEKLF
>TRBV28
ASSLSGILGNQPQH
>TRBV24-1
ATSQDSNQPQH
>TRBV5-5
ASSSRGAHRNTEAF